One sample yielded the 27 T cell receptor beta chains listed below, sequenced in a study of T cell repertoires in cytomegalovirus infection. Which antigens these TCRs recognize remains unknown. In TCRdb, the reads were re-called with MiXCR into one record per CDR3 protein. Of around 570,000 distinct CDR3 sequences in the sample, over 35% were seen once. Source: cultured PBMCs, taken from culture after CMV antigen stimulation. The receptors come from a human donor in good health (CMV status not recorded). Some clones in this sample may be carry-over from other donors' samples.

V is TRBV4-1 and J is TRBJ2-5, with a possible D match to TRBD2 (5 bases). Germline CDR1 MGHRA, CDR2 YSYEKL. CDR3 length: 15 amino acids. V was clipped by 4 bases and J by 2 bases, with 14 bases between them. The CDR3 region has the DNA TGCGCCAGCAGCCCTCGCGGACTGGAGCAAGAGACCCAGTACTTC. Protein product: CASSPRGLEQETQYF.

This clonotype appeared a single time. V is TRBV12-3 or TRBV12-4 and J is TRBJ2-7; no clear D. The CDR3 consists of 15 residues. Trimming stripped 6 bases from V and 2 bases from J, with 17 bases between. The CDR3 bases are TGTGCCAGCAGCGCCTCTGACTCAGGAACCTACGAGCAGTACTTC. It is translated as CASSASDSGTYEQYF.

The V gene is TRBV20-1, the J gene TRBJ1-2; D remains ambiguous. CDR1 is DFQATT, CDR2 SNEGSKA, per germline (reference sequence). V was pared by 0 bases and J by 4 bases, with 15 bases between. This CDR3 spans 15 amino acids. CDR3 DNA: TGCAGTGCTAGAGACCCGGGTGGCAGCACCTATGGCTACACCTTC. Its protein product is CSARDPGGSTYGYTF.

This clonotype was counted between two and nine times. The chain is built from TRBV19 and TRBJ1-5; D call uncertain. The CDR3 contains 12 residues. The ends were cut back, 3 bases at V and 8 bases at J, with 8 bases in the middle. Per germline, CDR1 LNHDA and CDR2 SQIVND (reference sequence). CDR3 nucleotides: TGTGCCAGTAGTATCTACGGGGAGCCCCAGCATTTT. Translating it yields CASSIYGEPQHF.

The CDR3 nucleotides are TGTGCCAGCAGTGGGACTGGGTGGACGCAGTATTTT. As protein: CASSGTGWTQYF. This chain connects TRBV12-3 or TRBV12-4 to TRBJ2-3, with TRBD2 as a possible D gene (6 bases). The CDR3 contains 12 residues. V was trimmed by 5 bases and J by 9 bases, leaving 12 bases between them.

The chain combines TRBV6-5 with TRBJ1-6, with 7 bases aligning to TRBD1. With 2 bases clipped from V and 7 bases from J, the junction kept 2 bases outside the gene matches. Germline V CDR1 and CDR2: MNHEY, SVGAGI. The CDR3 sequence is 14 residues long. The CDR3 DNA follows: TGTGCCAGCAGTTACGGGACAGAGAATTCACCCCTCCACTTT. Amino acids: CASSYGTENSPLHF.

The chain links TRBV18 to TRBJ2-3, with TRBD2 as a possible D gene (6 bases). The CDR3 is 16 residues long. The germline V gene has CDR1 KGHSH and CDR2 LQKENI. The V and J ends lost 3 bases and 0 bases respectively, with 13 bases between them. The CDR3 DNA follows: TGTGCCAGCTCACCGAGTCTAGCGTCTAGCACAGATACGCAGTATTTT. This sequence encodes CASSPSLASSTDTQYF. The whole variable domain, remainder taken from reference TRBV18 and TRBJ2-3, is NAGVMQNPRHLVRRRGQEARLRCSPMKGHSHVYWYRQLPEEGLKFMVYLQKENIIDESGMPKERFSAEFPKEGPSILRIQQVVRGDSAAYFCASSPSLASSTDTQYFGPGTRLTVL.

CDR3 in DNA: TGTGCCAGCAGTGAAGCTAGCGGTAGCACAGATACGCAGTATTTT. Translating it yields CASSEASGSTDTQYF. This sequence joins TRBV2 and TRBJ2-3; the D gene is possibly TRBD2 (6 bases). V was cut by 0 bases and J by 0 bases, with 7 bases left in between. Per the germline V gene, CDR1 is SNHLY and CDR2 is FYNNEI. The CDR3 has 15 amino acids.

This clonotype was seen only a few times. The CDR3 sequence: CSVEGVPMQGLATDTQYF. CDR3 nucleotides: TGCAGCGTTGAAGGGGTTCCAATGCAGGGACTAGCCACAGATACGCAGTATTTT. This chain links TRBV29-1 with TRBJ2-3, with 9 bases lining up with TRBD2. In germline, CDR1 is SQVTM, CDR2 ANQGSEA. This CDR3 is built from 18 residues. The junction had 13 bases not matched to a gene; V was cut back by 1 base and J by 2 bases.

The CDR3 nucleotides read TGTGCCAGCAGTTACGGAAGGCAGGGAGGCCAGCCCCAGCATTTT. Protein: CASSYGRQGGQPQHF. The chain uses TRBV6-6 and TRBJ1-5, with TRBD1 as a possible D gene (5 bases). Germline V gene sequence: CDR1 MNHNY, CDR2 SVGAGI (reference sequence). This CDR3 has 15 residues. Trimming removed 2 bases at V and 7 bases at J, with 15 bases between.

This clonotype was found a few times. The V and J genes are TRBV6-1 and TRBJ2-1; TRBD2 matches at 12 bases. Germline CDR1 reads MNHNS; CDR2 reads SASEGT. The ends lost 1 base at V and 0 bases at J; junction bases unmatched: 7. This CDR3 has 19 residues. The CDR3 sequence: CASSEGLAGVSSSYNEQFF. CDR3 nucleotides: TGTGCCAGCAGTGAAGGACTAGCGGGGGTCTCGAGCTCCTACAATGAGCAGTTCTTC.

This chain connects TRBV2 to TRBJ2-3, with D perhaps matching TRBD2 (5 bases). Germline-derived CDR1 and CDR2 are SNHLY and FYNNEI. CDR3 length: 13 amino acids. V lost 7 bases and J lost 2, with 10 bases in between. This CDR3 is CASTRVPTDTQYF. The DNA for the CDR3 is TGTGCCAGCACGAGGGTTCCCACAGATACGCAGTATTTT.

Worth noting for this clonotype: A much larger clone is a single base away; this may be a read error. CDR3: CASSLGGGSGEYF. In nucleotides, the CDR3 is TGTGCCAGCAGCTTAGGGGGAGGGAGCGGGGAGTACTTC. The chain uses TRBV7-2 and TRBJ2-7, with TRBD2 identical over 7 bases. The germline V gene has CDR1 SGHTA and CDR2 FQGNSA. CDR3 length: 13 amino acids. The ends lost 1 base at V and 11 bases at J; junction bases unmatched: 8.

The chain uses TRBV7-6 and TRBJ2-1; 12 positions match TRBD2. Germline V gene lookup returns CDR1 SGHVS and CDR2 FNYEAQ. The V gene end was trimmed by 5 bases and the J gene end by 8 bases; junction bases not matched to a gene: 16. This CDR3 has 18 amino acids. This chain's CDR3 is CASSPRTSGARGEDEQFF. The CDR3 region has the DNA TGTGCCAGCAGCCCCAGGACTAGCGGGGCGAGGGGGGAGGATGAGCAGTTCTTC.

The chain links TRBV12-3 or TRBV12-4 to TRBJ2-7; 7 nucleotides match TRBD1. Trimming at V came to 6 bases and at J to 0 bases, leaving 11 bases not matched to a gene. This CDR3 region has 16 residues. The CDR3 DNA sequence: TGTGCCAGCAGGATCACGAGGGGGCTGAGCTCCTACGAGCAGTACTTC. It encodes CASRITRGLSSYEQYF.

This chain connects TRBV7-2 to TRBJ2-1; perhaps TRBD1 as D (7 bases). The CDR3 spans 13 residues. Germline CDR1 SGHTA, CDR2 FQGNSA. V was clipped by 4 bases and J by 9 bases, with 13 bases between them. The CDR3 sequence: CASSSNRGGEQFF. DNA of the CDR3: TGTGCCAGCAGCTCGAACAGGGGAGGTGAGCAGTTCTTC.

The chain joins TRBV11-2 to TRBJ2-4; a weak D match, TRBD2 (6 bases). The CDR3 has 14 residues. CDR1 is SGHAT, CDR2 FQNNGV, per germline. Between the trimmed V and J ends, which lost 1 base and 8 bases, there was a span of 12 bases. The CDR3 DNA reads TGTGCCAGCAGCTTAGTAGTGGGCGGGGACATTCAGTACTTC. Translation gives CASSLVVGGDIQYF.

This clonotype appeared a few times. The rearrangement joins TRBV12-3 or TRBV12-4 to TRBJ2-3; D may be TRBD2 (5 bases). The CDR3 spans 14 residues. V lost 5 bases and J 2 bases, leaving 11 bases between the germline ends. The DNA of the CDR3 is TGTGCCAGCAGTGACCGGGGTACCACAGATACGCAGTATTTT. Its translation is CASSDRGTTDTQYF.

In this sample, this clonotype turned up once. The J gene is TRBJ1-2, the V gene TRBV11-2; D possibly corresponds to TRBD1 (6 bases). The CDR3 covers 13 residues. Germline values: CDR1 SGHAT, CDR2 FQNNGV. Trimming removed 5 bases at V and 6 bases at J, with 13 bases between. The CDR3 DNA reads TGTGCCAGCAGCCCGACAGGTTTTAATGGCTACACCTTC. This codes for CASSPTGFNGYTF.

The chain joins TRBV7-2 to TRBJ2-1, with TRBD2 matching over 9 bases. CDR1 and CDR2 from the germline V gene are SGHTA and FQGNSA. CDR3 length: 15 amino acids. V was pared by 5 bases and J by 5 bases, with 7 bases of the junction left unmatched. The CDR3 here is CASSTRGGGDNEQFF. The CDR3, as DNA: TGTGCCAGCAGCACGCGGGGGGGCGGTGACAATGAGCAGTTCTTC.

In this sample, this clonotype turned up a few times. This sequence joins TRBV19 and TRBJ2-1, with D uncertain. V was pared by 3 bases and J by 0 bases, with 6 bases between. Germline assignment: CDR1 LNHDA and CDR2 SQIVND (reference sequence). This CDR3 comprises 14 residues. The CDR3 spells CASSMASSYNEQFF. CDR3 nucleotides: TGTGCCAGTAGTATGGCGAGCTCCTACAATGAGCAGTTCTTC.

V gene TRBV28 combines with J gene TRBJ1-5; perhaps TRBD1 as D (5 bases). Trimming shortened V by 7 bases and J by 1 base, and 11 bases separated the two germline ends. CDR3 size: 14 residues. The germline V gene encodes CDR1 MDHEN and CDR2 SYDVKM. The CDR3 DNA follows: TGTGCCAGCACCAAACGGGACAGCAATCAGCCCCAGCATTTT. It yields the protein CASTKRDSNQPQHF.

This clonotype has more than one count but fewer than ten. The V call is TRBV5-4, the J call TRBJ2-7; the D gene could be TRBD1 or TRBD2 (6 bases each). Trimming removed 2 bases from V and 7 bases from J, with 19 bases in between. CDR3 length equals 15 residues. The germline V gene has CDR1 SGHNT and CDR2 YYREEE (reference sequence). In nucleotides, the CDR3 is TGTGCCAGCAGCTTTGCCGGGACACAGGCGGGAGAGCAGTACTTC. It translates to CASSFAGTQAGEQYF.

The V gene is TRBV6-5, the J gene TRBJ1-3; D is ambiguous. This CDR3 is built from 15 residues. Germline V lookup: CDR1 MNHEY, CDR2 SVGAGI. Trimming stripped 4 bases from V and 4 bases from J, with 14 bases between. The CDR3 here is CASSLSYMTGNTIYF. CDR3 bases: TGTGCCAGCAGTTTATCCTATATGACGGGAAACACCATATATTTT.

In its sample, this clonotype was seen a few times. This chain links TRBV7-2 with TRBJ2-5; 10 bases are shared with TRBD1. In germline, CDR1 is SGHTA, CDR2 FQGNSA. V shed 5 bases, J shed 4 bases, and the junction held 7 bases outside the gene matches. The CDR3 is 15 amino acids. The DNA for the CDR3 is TGTGCCAGCAGCCCATTGGGGACAGGGGCAGAGACCCAGTACTTC. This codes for CASSPLGTGAETQYF.

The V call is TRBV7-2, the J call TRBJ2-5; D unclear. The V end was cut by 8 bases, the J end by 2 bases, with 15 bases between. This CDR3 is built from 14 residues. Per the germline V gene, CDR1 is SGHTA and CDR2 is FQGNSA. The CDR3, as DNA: TGTGCCAGCGCTCCGACACTCAGTCAAGAGACCCAGTACTTC. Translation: CASAPTLSQETQYF. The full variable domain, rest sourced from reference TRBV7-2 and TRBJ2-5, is GAGVSQSPSNKVTEKGKDVELRCDPISGHTALYWYRQSLGQGLEFLIYFQGNSAPDKSGLPSDRFSAERTGGSVSTLTIQRTQQEDSAVYLCASAPTLSQETQYFGPGTRLLVL.

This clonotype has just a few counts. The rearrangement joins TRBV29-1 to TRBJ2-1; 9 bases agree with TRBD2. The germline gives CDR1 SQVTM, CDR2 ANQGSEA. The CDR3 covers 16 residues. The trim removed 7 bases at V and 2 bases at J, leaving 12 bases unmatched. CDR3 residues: CSADNPIAGAYNEQFF. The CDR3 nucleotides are TGCAGCGCCGACAACCCTATAGCGGGAGCCTACAATGAGCAGTTCTTC.